This T cell receptor (beta chain) is drawn from a study of CD8+CD57+ T cells in acquired aplastic anemia. For the study at large: Sorted CD4+ and CD8+ cells gave a mean 3.2 ug DNA, range about 0.2 to 27.4 ug. Healthy donors had, on average, around 9.9 million reads for their CD4+ cells. Whole-study results and caveats: It was found that some 31 CD8+ CDR3 sequences were shared between patients and controls. Any difference that existed in CD8+ Simpson's diversity between patients and controls was not significant.

The CDR3 consists of 12 residues. V dropped 5 bases and J dropped 3 bases, with 8 bases sitting between them. The V gene's germline CDR1 is LNHDA and CDR2 SQIVND (reference sequence). This clonotype has a count of ten or more. Its specificity is unknown. Researchers used genomic DNA as the template to profile TCR beta VDJ and CDR3. MiXCR, applied by TCRdb to the reads, yields one record per CDR3 protein. The table shows 150,000 to 200,000 distinct CDR3 sequences, with under 75% occurring only once. The specimen was sorted CD4+, CD8+, or CD8+CD57+ T cells (not recorded which) from PBMCs. The genes are TRBV19 and TRBJ2-7; D possibly corresponds to TRBD1 (5 bases). The sequence came from a human donor in good health. CDR3 amino acids: CASSPDSYEQYF. CDR3 nucleotide sequence: TGTGCCAGTAGTCCCGACAGCTACGAGCAGTACTTC.